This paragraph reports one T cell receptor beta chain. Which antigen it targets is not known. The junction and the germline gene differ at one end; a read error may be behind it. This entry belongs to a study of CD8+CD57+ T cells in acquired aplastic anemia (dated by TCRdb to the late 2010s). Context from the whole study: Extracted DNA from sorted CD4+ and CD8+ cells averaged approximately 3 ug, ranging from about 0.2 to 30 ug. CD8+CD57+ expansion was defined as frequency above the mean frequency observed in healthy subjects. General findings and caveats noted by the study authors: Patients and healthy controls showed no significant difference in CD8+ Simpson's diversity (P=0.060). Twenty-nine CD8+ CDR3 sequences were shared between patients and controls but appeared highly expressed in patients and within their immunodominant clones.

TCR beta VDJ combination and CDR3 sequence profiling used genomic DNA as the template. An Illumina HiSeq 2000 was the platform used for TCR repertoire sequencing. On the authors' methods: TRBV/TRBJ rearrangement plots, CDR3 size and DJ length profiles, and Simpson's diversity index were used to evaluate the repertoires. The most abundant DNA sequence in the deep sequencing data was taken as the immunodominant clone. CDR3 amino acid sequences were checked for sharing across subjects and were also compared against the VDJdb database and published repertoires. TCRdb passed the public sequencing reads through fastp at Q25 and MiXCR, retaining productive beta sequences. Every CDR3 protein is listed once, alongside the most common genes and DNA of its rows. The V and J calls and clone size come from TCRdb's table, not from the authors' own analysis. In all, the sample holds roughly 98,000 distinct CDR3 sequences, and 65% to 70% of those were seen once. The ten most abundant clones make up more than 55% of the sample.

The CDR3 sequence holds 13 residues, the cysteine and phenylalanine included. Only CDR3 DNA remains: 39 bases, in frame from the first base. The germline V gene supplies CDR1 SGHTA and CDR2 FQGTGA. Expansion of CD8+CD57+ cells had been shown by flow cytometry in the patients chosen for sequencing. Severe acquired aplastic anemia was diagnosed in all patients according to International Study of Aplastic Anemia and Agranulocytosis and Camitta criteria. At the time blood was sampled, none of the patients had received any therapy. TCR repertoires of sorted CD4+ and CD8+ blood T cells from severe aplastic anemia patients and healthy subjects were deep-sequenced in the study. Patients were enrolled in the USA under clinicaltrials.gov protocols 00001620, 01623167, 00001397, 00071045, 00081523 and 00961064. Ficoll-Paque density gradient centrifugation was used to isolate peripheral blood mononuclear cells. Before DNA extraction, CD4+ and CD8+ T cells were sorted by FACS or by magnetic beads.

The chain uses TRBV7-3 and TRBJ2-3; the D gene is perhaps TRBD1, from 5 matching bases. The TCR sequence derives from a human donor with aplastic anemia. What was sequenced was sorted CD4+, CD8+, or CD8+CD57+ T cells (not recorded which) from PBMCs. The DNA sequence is TGTGCCAGCAGCTTACAGGGTACAGATGCGCAGTATTTT. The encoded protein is CASSLQGTDAQYF.